The present T cell receptor beta chain was sequenced within a study of T-cell memory formation after mild COVID-19. The wider study: There were largely donor-specific TCR clusters.

Findings and limits, study-wide: A subset of responding clones appeared in pre-infection memory, suggesting cross-reactive memory joined. While clones contracting from day 15 to 85 were balanced between CD4 and CD8, later expanders leaned CD4+.

This clonotype was counted between two and nine times. What it recognizes is unknown. TCR alpha and TCR beta cDNA libraries carrying sample barcodes and UMIs came from 5'RACE with constant-segment primers. From the 5' RACE reads, TCRdb called clonotypes with MiXCR, one entry per CDR3 protein. The table lists nearly 250,000 distinct CDR3 sequences, 15% of them singletons, with 2.1% in the top ten. From germline, CDR1 is SGHRS and CDR2 YFSETQ. This CDR3 has 14 amino acids. The V and J ends lost 4 bases and 1 base respectively, with 11 bases between them. This chain connects TRBV5-1 to TRBJ2-5; D might be TRBD1 (6 bases). The receptor's source is an adult woman who had mild COVID-19 (a few samples of this study predate the infection). Cell type and time point are not known. The source material was PBMCs or a T cell subset sorted from them (not recorded which). CDR3 in amino acids: CASSPGHIQETQYF. The CDR3, as DNA: TGCGCCAGCAGCCCGGGACACATCCAAGAGACCCAGTACTTC.